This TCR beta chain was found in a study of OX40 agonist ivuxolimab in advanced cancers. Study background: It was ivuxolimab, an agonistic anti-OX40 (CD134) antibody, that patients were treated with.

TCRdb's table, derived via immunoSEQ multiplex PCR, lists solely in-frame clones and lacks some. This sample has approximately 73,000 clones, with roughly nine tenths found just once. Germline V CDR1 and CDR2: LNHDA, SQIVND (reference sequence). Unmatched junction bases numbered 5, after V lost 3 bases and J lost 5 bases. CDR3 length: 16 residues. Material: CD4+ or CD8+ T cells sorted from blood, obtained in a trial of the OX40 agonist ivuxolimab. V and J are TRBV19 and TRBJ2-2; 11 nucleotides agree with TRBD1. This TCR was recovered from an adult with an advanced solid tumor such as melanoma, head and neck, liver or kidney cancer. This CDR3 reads CASSIGQGAWTGELFF. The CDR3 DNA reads TGTGCCAGTAGTATTGGACAGGGGGCATGGACCGGGGAGCTGTTTTTT.